Presented here are 14 T cell receptor beta chains from one specimen sequenced in a study of OX40 agonist ivuxolimab in advanced cancers. Generated by immunoSEQ multiplex PCR, the TCRdb table keeps only in-frame clones and is missing some. This table holds around 49,000 clones, 80% to 90% found once. Material: CD4+ or CD8+ T cells sorted from blood, obtained in a trial of the OX40 agonist ivuxolimab. These receptors were taken from an adult with an advanced solid tumor such as melanoma, head and neck, liver or kidney cancer.

The chain uses TRBV6-1 and TRBJ1-5; D gene uncertain. V was clipped by 6 bases and J by 7 bases, with 7 bases between them. The germline gives CDR1 MNHNS, CDR2 SASEGT. The CDR3 length is 11 residues. The CDR3, as DNA: TGTGCCAGCAGCGTAGGGCAGCCCCAGCATTTT. Its translation is CASSVGQPQHF.

This clone was seen once. The chain is built from TRBV4-3 and TRBJ1-4, with D unclear. The germline V and J ends were trimmed by 2 bases and 8 bases, with 9 bases remaining between them. The germline V gene has CDR1 LGHNA and CDR2 YSLEER. This CDR3 spans 13 amino acids. CDR3 region: CASSQSSSEKLFF. CDR3 bases: TGCGCCAGCAGCCAATCGAGTAGCGAAAAACTGTTTTTT.

The chain employs TRBV27 and TRBJ2-7, with 15 bases that match TRBD2. Germline V lookup: CDR1 MNHEY, CDR2 SMNVEV (reference sequence). The J segment lost 4 bases and the V segment lost 5 bases, leaving 9 bases of the junction unmatched. This CDR3 is 17 amino acids long. The CDR3 sequence is CASSPTGLAGGIYEQYF. CDR3 nucleotides: TGTGCCAGCAGTCCAACAGGACTAGCGGGAGGGATATACGAGCAGTACTTC.

In its sample, this clone was seen a few times. The chain recombines TRBV27 with TRBJ1-2; tentatively, D is TRBD1 (5 bases). CDR1 is MNHEY and CDR2 is SMNVEV in the germline V gene (reference sequence). The CDR3 sequence is 14 residues long. With 2 bases removed from V and 7 bases from J, the gap between germline ends came to 14 bases. The CDR3 bases are TGTGCCAGCAGTTTAGGGGGAATTGTAGGTGGCTACACCTTC. This sequence encodes CASSLGGIVGGYTF.

The genes are TRBV6-5 and TRBJ2-7; 9 bases match TRBD2. From germline, CDR1 is MNHEY and CDR2 SVGAGI. The trim removed 5 bases at V and 2 bases at J, leaving 1 base unmatched. This CDR3 has 13 residues. The CDR3 protein is CASSASGAYEQYF. CDR3 bases: TGTGCCAGCAGTGCTAGCGGGGCCTACGAGCAGTACTTC.

This clone is a singleton in its sample. The chain uses TRBV27 and TRBJ1-2; TRBD1 matches at 9 bases. V gave up 5 bases and J gave up 7 bases; unmatched junction bases: 8. CDR3 size: 14 residues. The germline V gene has CDR1 MNHEY and CDR2 SMNVEV (reference sequence). The CDR3 sequence is CASSLGQGTRGYTF. CDR3 in DNA: TGTGCCAGCAGTCTTGGACAGGGGACACGTGGCTACACCTTC.

The chain uses TRBV13 and TRBJ2-7; TRBD2 agrees at 16 bases. Germline-derived CDR1 and CDR2 are PRHDT and FYEKMQ (reference sequence). This CDR3 contains 16 residues. V was pared by 4 bases and J by 5 bases, with 5 bases of the junction left unmatched. The CDR3 bases are TGTGCCAGCAGCTCCGGGACTAGCGGGAGGGCTAACGAGCAGTACTTC. Its translation: CASSSGTSGRANEQYF.

The table lists this clone with a count of one. J is TRBJ1-5 and V is TRBV7-9; D gene ambiguous. The germline V gene has CDR1 SEHNR and CDR2 FQNEAQ (reference sequence). CDR3 length: 15 residues. Trimming stripped 0 bases from V and 4 bases from J, with 10 bases between. CDR3 bases: TGTGCCAGCAGCTTAGCGCCATCCGAGAATCAGCCCCAGCATTTT. This translates into CASSLAPSENQPQHF.

This chain uses TRBV28 with TRBJ1-2; 8 nucleotides agree with TRBD1. After removal of 5 bases from V and 6 bases from J, the junction contained 5 bases not matched to a gene. The CDR3 is 13 amino acids. CDR1 MDHEN and CDR2 SYDVKM come from the germline V gene. DNA of the CDR3: TGTGCCAGCAGTAGCCAGGGGGCAAATGGCTACACCTTC. Amino acids: CASSSQGANGYTF.

The V call is TRBV4-1, the J call TRBJ2-1; D gene uncertain. The CDR3 runs to 12 residues. Germline CDR1 and CDR2: MGHRA and YSYEKL. The germline V and J ends were trimmed by 1 base and 8 bases, with 6 bases remaining between them. CDR3 amino acids: CASSQVWDEQFF. As DNA, the CDR3 is TGCGCCAGCAGCCAAGTTTGGGATGAGCAGTTCTTC.

V gene TRBV7-2 combines with J gene TRBJ2-1; possibly TRBD2 for D (6 bases). CDR1 and CDR2 (germline): SGHTA, FQGNSA. The V end lost 7 bases, the J end lost 8 bases, and 24 bases lay between the germline ends. The CDR3 is 16 amino acids. The CDR3 nucleotides are TGTGCCAGCACCGCCCAGGGTTGGGGGGTTAACGATGAGCAGTTCTTC. Amino acids: CASTAQGWGVNDEQFF.

This chain uses TRBV7-9 with TRBJ2-7; a weak D match, TRBD2 (6 bases). Germline values: CDR1 SEHNR, CDR2 FQNEAQ (reference sequence). This CDR3 has 14 amino acids. Deletions cut 5 bases from V and 2 bases from J, with 13 bases between. CDR3: CASSRPGTPYEQYF. The CDR3 DNA reads as TGTGCCAGCAGCCGCCCCGGGACTCCCTACGAGCAGTACTTC.

The chain has TRBV9 and TRBJ2-1; 7 bases fit TRBD2. The CDR3 totals 16 residues. CDR1 is SGDLS, CDR2 YYNGEE, per germline. J was trimmed by 8 bases and V by 4 bases; bases with no gene match: 15. The DNA for the CDR3 is TGTGCCAGCAGCACCCTAGGCGGGAGACTAGGCGATGAGCAGTTCTTC. It specifies CASSTLGGRLGDEQFF.

This clone was detected only a few times. The V gene is TRBV7-9, the J gene TRBJ2-7; D not resolved. This CDR3 has 14 residues. Germline CDR1 and CDR2: SEHNR and FQNEAQ (reference sequence). Deletions cut 5 bases from V and 5 bases from J, with 16 bases between. CDR3 bases: TGTGCCAGCAGCAAAACCCTCGGCAGAAACGAGCAGTACTTC. It is translated as CASSKTLGRNEQYF.